This TCR beta chain was recovered during a study of post-analysis software for immune sequencing data. Study conclusions and caveats: Higher frequency in patients than in controls was seen for about five TRBV segments, with TRBV5-6, TRBV5-1 and TRBV20-1 among them.

To note about this clonotype: Antigen unknown.

Trimming took off 3 bases at V and 2 bases at J, with 14 bases between the two ends. The length of the CDR3 is 15 residues. The germline CDR1 and CDR2 sequences are SGDLS and YYNGEE. Unique molecular identifiers tagged the TCR beta cDNA libraries. Via MiXCR, TCRdb re-called the PCR reads, giving one row per CDR3 protein. The sample holds approximately 630,000 distinct CDR3 sequences; 59% are singletons and the top ten take approximately 11%. The sequenced sample consisted of blood. The receptor comes from a girl aged 2 to 9 with multiple sclerosis. This sequence joins TRBV9 and TRBJ1-2, with a weak D call TRBD1 (6 bases). The CDR3 region is CASSGRGGLNYGYTF. The CDR3, as DNA: TGTGCCAGCAGCGGTCGCGGGGGCCTGAACTATGGCTACACCTTC.